A single sample is the source of the 11 T cell receptor beta chains below, sequenced in a study of blood T cell repertoires in COVID-19. Measured with immunoSEQ multiplex PCR; TCRdb has only the in-frame clones, and not every one. The table has some 300,000 clones, 88% seen once. Sequencing input: PBMCs or T cells enriched from blood (not recorded which). Receptors originate from a woman aged 55-75 years in a cohort exposed to, infected with or recovered from COVID-19 (not recorded which).

This clone was observed once. The chain carries TRBV5-1 and TRBJ2-5; tentative D call: TRBD1 (6 bases). This CDR3 region has 15 residues. V was shortened by 3 bases and J by 3 bases, with 15 bases between the two germline ends. Germline CDR1 SGHRS, CDR2 YFSETQ. Written as DNA, the CDR3 is TGCGCCAGCAGCTATGTGACAGGAGATAAAGAGACCCAGTACTTC. This sequence encodes CASSYVTGDKETQYF.

The chain carries TRBV19 and TRBJ2-7; D perhaps matches TRBD1 (6 bases). This CDR3 region has 14 residues. Germline CDR1 is LNHDA and CDR2 is SQIVND (reference sequence). The ends were cut back, 5 bases at V and 3 bases at J, with 14 bases in the middle. The CDR3 DNA reads as TGTGCCAGTAGTTCGGGACAAGCCTTCTACGAGCAGTACTTC. It codes for CASSSGQAFYEQYF.

This clone was seen only once. CDR3 protein: CASSPSGTDNSPLHF. The CDR3 DNA is TGTGCCAGCTCACCATCCGGGACAGATAATTCACCCCTCCACTTT. V is TRBV18 and J is TRBJ1-6, with 7 positions matching TRBD1. The CDR3 contains 15 residues. V gave up 2 bases and J gave up 5 bases; unmatched junction bases: 3. Germline V gene lookup returns CDR1 KGHSH and CDR2 LQKENI. The full variable domain, rest sourced from reference TRBV18 and TRBJ1-6, is NAGVMQNPRHLVRRRGQEARLRCSPMKGHSHVYWYRQLPEEGLKFMVYLQKENIIDESGMPKERFSAEFPKEGPSILRIQQVVRGDSAAYFCASSPSGTDNSPLHFGNGTRLTVT.

V and J are TRBV4-2 and TRBJ2-2; 10 bases line up with TRBD2. The CDR3 loop spans 18 amino acids. The V segment lost 4 bases and the J segment 2 bases; nucleotides outside the gene matches: 10. Germline CDR1 is LGHNA and CDR2 is YNFKEQ. In nucleotides, the CDR3 is TGTGCCAGCAGCCCCGGACTAGCGGTGTCGTTTAACACCGGGGAGCTGTTTTTT. Translated, it gives CASSPGLAVSFNTGELFF.

This clone was found a few times. The CDR3 loop is CASSSGYLAGGLNEQFF. Written as DNA, the CDR3 is TGTGCCAGCAGCTCCGGGTACCTAGCGGGAGGGTTGAATGAGCAGTTCTTC. The chain recombines TRBV11-3 with TRBJ2-1; TRBD2 matches 12 bases. V shed 4 bases, J shed 7 bases, and the junction held 11 bases outside the gene matches. This CDR3 has 17 residues. CDR1 is SGHNT, CDR2 YENEEA, per germline.

The chain combines TRBV7-8 with TRBJ2-1, with 7 positions matching TRBD2. There are 15 residues in the CDR3. V gave up 5 bases and J gave up 0 bases; unmatched junction bases: 4. Germline V gene data show CDR1 as SGHVS and CDR2 as FQNEAQ. DNA for the CDR3: TGTGCCAGCAGCCCCCGGGACTACTCCTACAATGAGCAGTTCTTC. As protein: CASSPRDYSYNEQFF.

The chain combines TRBV2 with TRBJ1-6; 9 nucleotides align to TRBD1. Germline-derived CDR1 and CDR2 are SNHLY and FYNNEI. The junction had 2 bases not matched to a gene; V was cut back by 8 bases and J by 6 bases. This CDR3 has 13 amino acids. CDR3 protein: CASGDRVNSPLHF. CDR3 DNA sequence: TGTGCCAGCGGGGACAGGGTTAATTCACCCCTCCACTTT. Full variable domain (outside the CDR3, taken from reference TRBV2 and TRBJ1-6): EPEVTQTPSHQVTQMGQEVILRCVPISNHLYFYWYRQILGQKVEFLVSFYNNEISEKSEIFDDQFSVERPDGSNFTLKIRSTKLEDSAMYFCASGDRVNSPLHFGNGTRLTVT.

The chain has TRBV5-1 and TRBJ2-7, with 8 bases identical to TRBD1. There are 14 residues in the CDR3. Losses at the gene ends were 3 bases for V and 4 bases for J; bases not matched to a gene: 6. Germline V gives CDR1 SGHRS, CDR2 YFSETQ. CDR3 in amino acids: CASSWTGPEYEQYF. For the CDR3, the DNA is TGCGCCAGCAGCTGGACAGGGCCGGAATACGAGCAGTACTTC.

The chain employs TRBV27 and TRBJ2-3; D is undetermined. Germline V gene data show CDR1 as MNHEY and CDR2 as SMNVEV (reference sequence). The CDR3 is 12 residues long. Trimming stripped 6 bases from V and 1 base from J, with 5 bases between. The CDR3 sequence is CASSPGTDTQYF. Written as DNA, the CDR3 is TGTGCCAGCAGCCCAGGCACAGATACGCAGTATTTT.

The rearrangement joins TRBV18 to TRBJ2-1; 8 bases fit TRBD2. Trimming removed 0 bases from V and 0 bases from J; junction bases left unmatched: 4. Germline CDR1 KGHSH, CDR2 LQKENI. The CDR3 consists of 17 residues. The DNA for the CDR3 is TGTGCCAGCTCACCACCGATCAGCGGGAGCTCCTACAATGAGCAGTTCTTC. It translates to CASSPPISGSSYNEQFF. The variable domain in full, completed from reference TRBV18 and TRBJ2-1, reads NAGVMQNPRHLVRRRGQEARLRCSPMKGHSHVYWYRQLPEEGLKFMVYLQKENIIDESGMPKERFSAEFPKEGPSILRIQQVVRGDSAAYFCASSPPISGSSYNEQFFGPGTRLTVL.

CDR3 amino acids: CASSSDRGFSGYTF. The CDR3 region has the DNA TGCGCCAGCAGCTCTGACAGGGGGTTCTCTGGCTACACCTTC. The chain has TRBV5-1 and TRBJ1-2; 9 bases are shared with TRBD1. V gave up 3 bases and J gave up 7 bases; unmatched junction bases: 7. Per the germline V gene, CDR1 is SGHRS and CDR2 is YFSETQ. This CDR3 region has 14 residues.